These T cell receptor beta chains were read from a single sample in a study of T cell responses to AZD1222 COVID-19 vaccine. The data were produced by immunoSEQ multiplex PCR, yet TCRdb's version contains in-frame clones alone and is incomplete. The profile shows about 110,000 clones, around 89% of them singletons. Sequenced here: peripheral blood, sampled on day 0 of AZD1222 vaccination. The receptors derive from an adult in good health. Each CDR3 is given with its conserved first and last residue. A D gene is named only where the DNA matches it firmly. Expanded clones are given a class, and other clones once, few, many or no size at all.

j_gene: TRBJ2-3; len: 11; d_gene: -; v_gene: TRBV30; abundance: -; CDR3nt: TGTGCCTGGAGTGTAACAGATACGCAGTATTTT; CDR3aa: CAWSVTDTQYF
j_gene: TRBJ2-3; len: 14; d_gene: TRBD2; v_gene: TRBV7-9; abundance: -; CDR3nt: TGTGCCAGCAATTTAGCGGGAGCGGCAGATACGCAGTATTTT; CDR3aa: CASNLAGAADTQYF
j_gene: TRBJ1-2; len: 14; d_gene: TRBD1; v_gene: TRBV6-5; abundance: once; CDR3nt: TGTGCCAGCAGTAAGACAGGGACTAACTATGGCTACACCTTC; CDR3aa: CASSKTGTNYGYTF
j_gene: TRBJ1-2; len: 14; d_gene: -; v_gene: TRBV5-4; abundance: -; CDR3nt: TGTGCCAGCAGCTATGGGATTGGAGACTATGGCTACACCTTC; CDR3aa: CASSYGIGDYGYTF
j_gene: TRBJ1-1; len: 17; d_gene: TRBD1; v_gene: TRBV5-6; abundance: once; CDR3nt: TGTGCCAGCAGCTCCGAATACGGACAGGGGAAGAACACTGAAGCTTTCTTT; CDR3aa: CASSSEYGQGKNTEAFF
j_gene: TRBJ2-5; len: 16; d_gene: TRBD2; v_gene: TRBV5-1; abundance: -; CDR3nt: TGCGCCAGCAGCTTGCCTAGCGGGACTACCCAAGAGACCCAGTACTTC; CDR3aa: CASSLPSGTTQETQYF
j_gene: TRBJ1-3; len: 13; d_gene: -; v_gene: TRBV5-5; abundance: -; CDR3nt: TGTGCCAGCAGCTTGGGTCCGGGAAACACCATATATTTT; CDR3aa: CASSLGPGNTIYF
j_gene: TRBJ1-4; len: 14; d_gene: -; v_gene: TRBV5-4; abundance: -; CDR3nt: TGTGCCAGCAGCTTGAAATCCCAAAATGAAAAACTGTTTTTT; CDR3aa: CASSLKSQNEKLFF
j_gene: TRBJ2-2; len: 15; d_gene: -; v_gene: TRBV11-3; abundance: -; CDR3nt: TGTGCCAGCAGCTTTCAGGGAGTGGGGACCGGGGAGCTGTTTTTT; CDR3aa: CASSFQGVGTGELFF
j_gene: TRBJ2-3; len: 16; d_gene: -; v_gene: TRBV18; abundance: -; CDR3nt: TGTGCCAGCTCACCAAAGGGGACCGCTGGAACAGATACGCAGTATTTT; CDR3aa: CASSPKGTAGTDTQYF
j_gene: TRBJ1-1; len: 14; d_gene: TRBD1; v_gene: TRBV27; abundance: -; CDR3nt: TGTGCCAGCAGCCGCGACAGGGTGGGCACTGAAGCTTTCTTT; CDR3aa: CASSRDRVGTEAFF
j_gene: TRBJ2-2; len: 17; d_gene: -; v_gene: TRBV14; abundance: -; CDR3nt: TGTGCCAGCAGCCAAAGGGCACAGGCGACGAACACCGGGGAGCTGTTTTTT; CDR3aa: CASSQRAQATNTGELFF
j_gene: TRBJ1-5; len: 15; d_gene: TRBD1; v_gene: TRBV30; abundance: few; CDR3nt: TGTGCCTGGAGTGGGGGGACAGCGGACAATCAGCCCCAGCATTTT; CDR3aa: CAWSGGTADNQPQHF
j_gene: TRBJ2-1; len: 13; d_gene: -; v_gene: TRBV5-3; abundance: -; CDR3nt: TGTGCCAGAAGCTTGGCCTTTAGGGATGAGCAGTTCTTC; CDR3aa: CARSLAFRDEQFF
j_gene: TRBJ2-7; len: 15; d_gene: TRBD2; v_gene: TRBV11-2; abundance: -; CDR3nt: TGTGCCAGCAGCTGGACTAGCGGGCCTCCAGGGGAGCAGTACTTC; CDR3aa: CASSWTSGPPGEQYF
j_gene: TRBJ2-7; len: 13; d_gene: -; v_gene: TRBV27; abundance: -; CDR3nt: TGTGCCAGTTCTCTCCGAAAAGGCATCGAGCAGTACTTC; CDR3aa: CASSLRKGIEQYF
j_gene: TRBJ1-2; len: 13; d_gene: -; v_gene: TRBV14; abundance: -; CDR3nt: TGTGCCAGCAGCCAAGGTGGTGTGTATGGCTACACCTTC; CDR3aa: CASSQGGVYGYTF
j_gene: TRBJ2-7; len: 15; d_gene: TRBD2; v_gene: TRBV11-3; abundance: -; CDR3nt: TGTGCCAGCAGCCCGGGACTAGCGGGAGTTTACGAGCAGTACTTC; CDR3aa: CASSPGLAGVYEQYF
j_gene: TRBJ1-1; len: 16; d_gene: -; v_gene: TRBV18; abundance: -; CDR3nt: TGTGCCAGCTCACTCGGAATTGTCGGTTTGAACACTGAAGCTTTCTTT; CDR3aa: CASSLGIVGLNTEAFF
j_gene: TRBJ2-1; len: 14; d_gene: TRBD2; v_gene: TRBV15; abundance: -; CDR3nt: TGTGCCTCGGGAGGGGGAGCCTCCTACAATGAGCAGTTCTTC; CDR3aa: CASGGGASYNEQFF
j_gene: TRBJ2-3; len: 17; d_gene: TRBD2; v_gene: TRBV5-1; abundance: -; CDR3nt: TGCGCCAGCAGCCCGGGACTAGCGGGGGGGCGTACAGATACGCAGTATTTT; CDR3aa: CASSPGLAGGRTDTQYF
j_gene: TRBJ1-5; len: 15; d_gene: -; v_gene: TRBV24-1; abundance: -; CDR3nt: TGTGCCACCAGTGATCCCGCAGGGTCGGATCAGCCCCAGCATTTT; CDR3aa: CATSDPAGSDQPQHF
j_gene: TRBJ1-1; len: 15; d_gene: TRBD1; v_gene: TRBV6-2/TRBV6-3; abundance: -; CDR3nt: TGTGCCAGCAGTTACTCGGACAGGGTCAATTCTGAAGCTTTCTTT; CDR3aa: CASSYSDRVNSEAFF
j_gene: TRBJ2-2; len: 17; d_gene: -; v_gene: TRBV3-1/TRBV3-2; abundance: -; CDR3nt: TGTGCCAGCAGCGCCCGGGCGAGACAGCAGAACACCGGGGAGCTGTTTTTT; CDR3aa: CASSARARQQNTGELFF
j_gene: TRBJ2-4; len: 14; d_gene: -; v_gene: TRBV7-8; abundance: -; CDR3nt: TGTGCCAGCACCCCGGTACAGGACAAAAACATTCAGTACTTC; CDR3aa: CASTPVQDKNIQYF
j_gene: TRBJ1-2; len: 12; d_gene: -; v_gene: TRBV29-1; abundance: -; CDR3nt: TGCAGCCTAAGGGAGGGGAACTATGGCTACACCTTC; CDR3aa: CSLREGNYGYTF
j_gene: TRBJ1-1; len: 15; d_gene: -; v_gene: TRBV7-2; abundance: -; CDR3nt: TGTGCCAGCAGCTCGAGCCCAGGGGTGAACACTGAAGCTTTCTTT; CDR3aa: CASSSSPGVNTEAFF
j_gene: TRBJ1-2; len: 14; d_gene: TRBD1; v_gene: TRBV6-5; abundance: -; CDR3nt: TGTGCCAGCAGGGACAGGACCACGATTGATGGCTACACCTTC; CDR3aa: CASRDRTTIDGYTF
j_gene: TRBJ1-2; len: 13; d_gene: TRBD1; v_gene: TRBV18; abundance: -; CDR3nt: TGTGCCAGCTCACCACAGGGGGCGGACGGCTACACCTTC; CDR3aa: CASSPQGADGYTF
j_gene: TRBJ2-1; len: 16; d_gene: TRBD1; v_gene: TRBV27; abundance: -; CDR3nt: TGTGCCAGCAGTTTATCGACAGGGGGCTACTACAATGAGCAGTTCTTC; CDR3aa: CASSLSTGGYYNEQFF
j_gene: TRBJ2-7; len: 13; d_gene: -; v_gene: TRBV14; abundance: -; CDR3nt: TGTGCCAGCAGCCAAGGGTGGTACTACGAGCAGTACTTC; CDR3aa: CASSQGWYYEQYF
j_gene: TRBJ2-7; len: 17; d_gene: -; v_gene: TRBV4-1; abundance: once; CDR3nt: TGCGCCAGCAGCCACCCGAGGACAGGACTAAGCTCCTACGAGCAGTACTTC; CDR3aa: CASSHPRTGLSSYEQYF
j_gene: TRBJ1-5; len: 16; d_gene: -; v_gene: TRBV4-1; abundance: -; CDR3nt: TGCGCCAGCAACCAGGAAGCGGTCAGTAGCAATCAGCCCCAGCATTTT; CDR3aa: CASNQEAVSSNQPQHF
j_gene: TRBJ2-2; len: 15; d_gene: -; v_gene: TRBV29-1; abundance: -; CDR3nt: TGCAGCGTTGGGGCGGTAGGACTTAACACCGGGGAGCTGTTTTTT; CDR3aa: CSVGAVGLNTGELFF
j_gene: TRBJ1-2; len: 12; d_gene: -; v_gene: TRBV4-1; abundance: -; CDR3nt: TGCGCCAGCAGCCAGGTGAACTATGGCTACACCTTC; CDR3aa: CASSQVNYGYTF
j_gene: TRBJ1-1; len: 13; d_gene: -; v_gene: TRBV7-9; abundance: -; CDR3nt: TGTGCCAGCAGCTTAGTACCCAACACTGAAGCTTTCTTT; CDR3aa: CASSLVPNTEAFF
j_gene: TRBJ1-1; len: 14; d_gene: -; v_gene: TRBV2; abundance: -; CDR3nt: TGTGCCAGCAGGAGGACAACCATGAACACTGAAGCTTTCTTT; CDR3aa: CASRRTTMNTEAFF
j_gene: TRBJ2-7; len: 14; d_gene: -; v_gene: TRBV7-6; abundance: -; CDR3nt: TGTGCCAGCAGCTTAGCCTCTCAGTCCTACGAGCAGTACTTC; CDR3aa: CASSLASQSYEQYF
j_gene: TRBJ1-2; len: 13; d_gene: -; v_gene: TRBV5-1; abundance: once; CDR3nt: TGCGCCAGCAGCGGCGACAGTTACTATGGCTACACCTTC; CDR3aa: CASSGDSYYGYTF
j_gene: TRBJ1-2; len: 15; d_gene: TRBD1; v_gene: TRBV14; abundance: -; CDR3nt: TGTGCCAGCAGCCCGGGACAGGCAAAATCGGGTGGCTACACCTTC; CDR3aa: CASSPGQAKSGGYTF
j_gene: TRBJ1-1; len: 15; d_gene: -; v_gene: TRBV6-5; abundance: -; CDR3nt: TGTGCCAGCAGTTACGGGGTGAACTGGGGCACTGAAGCTTTCTTT; CDR3aa: CASSYGVNWGTEAFF
j_gene: TRBJ2-7; len: 17; d_gene: TRBD2; v_gene: TRBV18; abundance: -; CDR3nt: TGTGCCAGCTCACTGACACTCCGGACTAGCGGGAGGCACGAGCAGTACTTC; CDR3aa: CASSLTLRTSGRHEQYF
j_gene: TRBJ2-4; len: 11; d_gene: -; v_gene: TRBV12-3/TRBV12-4; abundance: -; CDR3nt: TGTGCCAGCAGCGGCGGGACCTTTCAGTACTTC; CDR3aa: CASSGGTFQYF
j_gene: TRBJ1-2; len: 16; d_gene: TRBD1; v_gene: TRBV6-1; abundance: -; CDR3nt: TGTGCCAGCAGTGAAGCGGGGACAGGGAAAAACTATGGCTACACCTTC; CDR3aa: CASSEAGTGKNYGYTF
j_gene: TRBJ2-1; len: 16; d_gene: -; v_gene: TRBV10-1; abundance: few; CDR3nt: TGCGCCAGCAGTGAAAAGGCGGTCCTAAAACGGGGTGAGCAGTTCTTC; CDR3aa: CASSEKAVLKRGEQFF
j_gene: TRBJ2-7; len: 16; d_gene: TRBD2; v_gene: TRBV3-1/TRBV3-2; abundance: -; CDR3nt: TGTGCCAGCAGCCAAGATAGCGGGGGGACGCCCTACGAGCAGTACTTC; CDR3aa: CASSQDSGGTPYEQYF
j_gene: TRBJ1-5; len: 13; d_gene: -; v_gene: TRBV5-1; abundance: -; CDR3nt: TGCGCCAGCAGCTTCGTTGGGAATCAGCCCCAGCATTTT; CDR3aa: CASSFVGNQPQHF
j_gene: TRBJ2-3; len: 17; d_gene: -; v_gene: TRBV21-1; abundance: -; CDR3nt: TGTGCCAGCAACGGACTAGCGGGGCCTATGTGGGCAGATACGCAGTATTTT; CDR3aa: CASNGLAGPMWADTQYF
j_gene: TRBJ1-5; len: 14; d_gene: -; v_gene: TRBV4-1; abundance: few; CDR3nt: TGCGCCAGCAGCCAATGGGGGGGCGGTCAGCCCCAGCATTTT; CDR3aa: CASSQWGGGQPQHF
j_gene: TRBJ2-7; len: 14; d_gene: -; v_gene: TRBV9; abundance: -; CDR3nt: TGTGCCAGCAGCGTAGGGGCCCAGGGCGCCGAGCAGTACTTC; CDR3aa: CASSVGAQGAEQYF